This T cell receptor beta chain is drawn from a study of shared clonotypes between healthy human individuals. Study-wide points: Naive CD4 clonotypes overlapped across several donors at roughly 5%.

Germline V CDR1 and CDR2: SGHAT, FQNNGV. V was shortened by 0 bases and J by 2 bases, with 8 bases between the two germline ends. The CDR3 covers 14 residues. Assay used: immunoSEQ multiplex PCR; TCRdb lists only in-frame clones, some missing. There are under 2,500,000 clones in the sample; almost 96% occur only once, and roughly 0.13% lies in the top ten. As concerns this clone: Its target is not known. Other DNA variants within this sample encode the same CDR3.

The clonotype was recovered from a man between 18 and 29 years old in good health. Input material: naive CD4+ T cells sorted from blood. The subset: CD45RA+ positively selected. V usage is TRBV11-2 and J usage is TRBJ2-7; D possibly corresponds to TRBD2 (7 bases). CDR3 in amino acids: CASSLDGGPYEQYF. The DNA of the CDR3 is TGTGCCAGCAGCTTAGACGGGGGGCCCTACGAGCAGTACTTC.